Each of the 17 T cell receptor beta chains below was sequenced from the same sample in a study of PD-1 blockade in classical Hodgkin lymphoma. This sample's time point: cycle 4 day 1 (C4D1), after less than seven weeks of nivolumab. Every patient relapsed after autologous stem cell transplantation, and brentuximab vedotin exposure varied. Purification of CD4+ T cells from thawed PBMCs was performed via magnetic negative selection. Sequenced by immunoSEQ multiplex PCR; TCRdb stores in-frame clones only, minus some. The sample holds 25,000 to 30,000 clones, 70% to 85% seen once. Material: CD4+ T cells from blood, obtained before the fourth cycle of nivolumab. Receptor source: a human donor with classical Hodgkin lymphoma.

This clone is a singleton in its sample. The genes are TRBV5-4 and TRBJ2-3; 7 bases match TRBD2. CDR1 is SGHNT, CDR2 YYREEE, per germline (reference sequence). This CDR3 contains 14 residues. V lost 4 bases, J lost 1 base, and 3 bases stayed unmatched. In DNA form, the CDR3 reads TGTGCCAGCAGCGGGGGGGTAGGCACAGATACGCAGTATTTT. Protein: CASSGGVGTDTQYF.

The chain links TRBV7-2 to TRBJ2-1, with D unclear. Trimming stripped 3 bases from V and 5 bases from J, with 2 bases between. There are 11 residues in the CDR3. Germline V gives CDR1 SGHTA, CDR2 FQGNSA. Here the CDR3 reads CASSFHNEQFF. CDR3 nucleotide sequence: TGTGCCAGCAGCTTCCACAATGAGCAGTTCTTC.

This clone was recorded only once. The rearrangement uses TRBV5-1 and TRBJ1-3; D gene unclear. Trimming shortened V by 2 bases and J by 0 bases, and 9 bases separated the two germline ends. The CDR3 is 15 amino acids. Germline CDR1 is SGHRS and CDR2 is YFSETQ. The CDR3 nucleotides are TGCGCCAGCAGCTTCGACAAGAGCTCTGGAAACACCATATATTTT. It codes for CASSFDKSSGNTIYF.

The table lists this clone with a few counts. CDR3: CASRPSTDSSREQYF. CDR3 bases: TGCGCCAGCAGACCATCGACTGATTCCTCTCGGGAGCAGTACTTC. This chain joins TRBV5-1 and TRBJ2-7; no definite D call. V was cut by 5 bases and J by 7 bases, with 22 bases left in between. Looked up from germline, CDR1 is SGHRS and CDR2 is YFSETQ. This CDR3 contains 15 residues.

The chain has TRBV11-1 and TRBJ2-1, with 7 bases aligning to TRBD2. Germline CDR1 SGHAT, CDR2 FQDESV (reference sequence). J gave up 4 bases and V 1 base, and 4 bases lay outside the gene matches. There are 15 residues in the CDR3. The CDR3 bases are TGTGCCAGCAGCTTAGATCGGGGACTATACAATGAGCAGTTCTTC. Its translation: CASSLDRGLYNEQFF.

The CDR3 sequence is CASSIATTHGAFF. CDR3 sequence (DNA): TGTGCCAGTAGTATTGCCACCACCCATGGAGCTTTCTTT. The chain links TRBV19 to TRBJ1-1; D is ambiguous. V lost 3 bases and J 10 bases, leaving 15 bases between the germline ends. The germline V gene encodes CDR1 LNHDA and CDR2 SQIVND (reference sequence). This CDR3 is built from 13 residues.

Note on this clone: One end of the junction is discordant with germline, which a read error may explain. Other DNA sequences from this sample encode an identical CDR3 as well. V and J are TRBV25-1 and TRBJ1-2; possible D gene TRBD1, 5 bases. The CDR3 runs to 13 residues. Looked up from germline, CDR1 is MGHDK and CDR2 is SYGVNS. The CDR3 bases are TGTGCCAGCAGTGAATTTAGGGGTAACGGCTACACTTTC. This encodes CASSEFRGNGYTF.

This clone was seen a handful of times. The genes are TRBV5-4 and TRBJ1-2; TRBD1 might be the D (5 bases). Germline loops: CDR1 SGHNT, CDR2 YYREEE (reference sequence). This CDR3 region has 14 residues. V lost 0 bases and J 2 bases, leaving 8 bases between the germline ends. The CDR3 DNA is TGTGCCAGCAGCTTGGCCGACAGAAACTATGGCTACACCTTC. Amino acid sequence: CASSLADRNYGYTF. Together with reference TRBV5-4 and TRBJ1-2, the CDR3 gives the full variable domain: ETGVTQSPTHLIKTRGQQVTLRCSSQSGHNTVSWYQQALGQGPQFIFQYYREEENGRGNFPPRFSGLQFPNYSSELNVNALELDDSALYLCASSLADRNYGYTFGSGTRLTVV.

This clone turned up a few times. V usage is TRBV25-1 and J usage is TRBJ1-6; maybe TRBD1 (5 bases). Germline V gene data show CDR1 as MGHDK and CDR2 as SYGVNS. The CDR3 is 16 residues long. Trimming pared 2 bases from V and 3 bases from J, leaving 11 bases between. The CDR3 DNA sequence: TGTGCCAGCAGTGAAGGTGGGGCCCTCTATAATTCACCCCTCCACTTT. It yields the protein CASSEGGALYNSPLHF. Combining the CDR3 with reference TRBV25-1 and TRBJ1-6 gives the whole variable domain EADIYQTPRYLVIGTGKKITLECSQTMGHDKMYWYQQDPGMELHLIHYSYGVNSTEKGDLSSESTVSRIRTEHFPLTLESARPSHTSQYLCASSEGGALYNSPLHFGNGTRLTVT.

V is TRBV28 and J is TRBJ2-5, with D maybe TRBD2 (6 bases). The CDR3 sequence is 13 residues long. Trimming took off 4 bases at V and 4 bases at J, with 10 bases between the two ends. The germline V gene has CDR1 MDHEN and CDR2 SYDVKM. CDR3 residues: CASSSGTVETQYF. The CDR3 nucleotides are TGTGCCAGCAGTTCCGGGACTGTAGAGACCCAGTACTTC.

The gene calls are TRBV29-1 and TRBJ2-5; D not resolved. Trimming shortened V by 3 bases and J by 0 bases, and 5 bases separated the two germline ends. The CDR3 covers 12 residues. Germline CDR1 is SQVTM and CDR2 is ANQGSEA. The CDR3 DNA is TGCAGCGTTGACAAGAACCAAGAGACCCAGTACTTC. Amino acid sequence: CSVDKNQETQYF.

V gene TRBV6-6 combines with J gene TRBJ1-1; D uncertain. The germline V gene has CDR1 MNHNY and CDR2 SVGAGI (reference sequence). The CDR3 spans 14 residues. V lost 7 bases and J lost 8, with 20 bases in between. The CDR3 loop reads CASKRGFGQGEAFF. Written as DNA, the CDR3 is TGTGCCAGCAAGCGGGGATTTGGGCAAGGGGAAGCTTTCTTT.

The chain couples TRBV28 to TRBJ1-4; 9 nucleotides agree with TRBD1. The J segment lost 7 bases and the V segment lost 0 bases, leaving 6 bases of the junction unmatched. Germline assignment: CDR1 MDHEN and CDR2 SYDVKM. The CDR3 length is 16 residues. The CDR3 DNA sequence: TGTGCCAGCAGTTTATGGTCGGGACAGGGACCTGAAAAACTGTTTTTT. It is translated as CASSLWSGQGPEKLFF. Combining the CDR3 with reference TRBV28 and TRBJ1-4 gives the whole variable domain DVKVTQSSRYLVKRTGEKVFLECVQDMDHENMFWYRQDPGLGLRLIYFSYDVKMKEKGDIPEGYSVSREKKERFSLILESASTNQTSMYLCASSLWSGQGPEKLFFGSGTQLSVL.

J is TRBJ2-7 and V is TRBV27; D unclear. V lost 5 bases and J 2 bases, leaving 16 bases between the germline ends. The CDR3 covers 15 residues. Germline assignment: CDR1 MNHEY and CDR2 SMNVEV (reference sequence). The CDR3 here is CASSGRPPSTYEQYF. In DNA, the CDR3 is TGTGCCAGCAGTGGCCGGCCCCCCTCTACCTACGAGCAGTACTTC.

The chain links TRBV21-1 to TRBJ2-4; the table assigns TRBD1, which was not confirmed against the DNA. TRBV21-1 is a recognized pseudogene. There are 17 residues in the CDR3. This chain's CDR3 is CASSKDTPSGAGNIQYF. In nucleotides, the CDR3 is TGTGCCAGCAGCAAAGACACCCCCTCAGGGGCAGGGAACATTCAGTACTTC.

CDR3 in amino acids: CASSLQPTNEKLFF. The CDR3 region has the DNA TGTGCCAGCAGCTTACAACCAACTAATGAAAAACTGTTTTTT. The chain combines TRBV5-5 with TRBJ1-4; D is unclear. Germline CDR1 SGHKS, CDR2 YYEKEE (reference sequence). This CDR3 region has 14 residues. V lost 2 bases, J lost 0 bases, and 5 bases lay in between.

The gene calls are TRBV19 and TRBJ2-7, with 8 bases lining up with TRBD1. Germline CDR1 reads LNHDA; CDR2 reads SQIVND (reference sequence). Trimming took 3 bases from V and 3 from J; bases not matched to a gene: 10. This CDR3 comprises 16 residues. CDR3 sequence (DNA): TGTGCCAGTAGTATCTCTCCCACAGGGGGATTCTACGAGCAGTACTTC. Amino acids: CASSISPTGGFYEQYF.